Listed below are T cell receptor beta chains from one sample, sequenced in a study of vaccination and CD4 T cells after COVID-19. Their specific antigens are unknown. TCRdb re-called the PCR reads through MiXCR, storing one row per CDR3 protein. The table lists about 15,000 distinct CDR3 sequences, approximately 49% of them singletons. What was sequenced was CD4+ T cells from blood, cultured in vitro. Source of these receptors: a human donor who had recovered from COVID-19. Each CDR3 is given with its conserved first and last residue. Fields, in order: D gene, clone size, J gene, V gene, CDR3 protein, CDR3 DNA. D genes are given only for firm matches. Rows give clone size only sometimes, using once, few, many, or a class for an expanded clone.

D gene: TRBD1; clone size: once; J gene: TRBJ2-2; V gene: TRBV2; CDR3 protein: CASSRDSTGELFF; CDR3 DNA: TGTGCCAGCAGCCGGGACAGCACCGGGGAGCTGTTTTTT
D gene: TRBD2; clone size: NA; J gene: TRBJ2-7; V gene: TRBV19; CDR3 protein: CASKSFSGTSGSYEQYF; CDR3 DNA: TGTGCCAGTAAGTCGTTTTCTGGGACTAGCGGGAGTTACGAGCAGTACTTC
D gene: TRBD1; clone size: few; J gene: TRBJ1-5; V gene: TRBV20-1; CDR3 protein: CSARSDRVYQPQHF; CDR3 DNA: TGCAGTGCTAGGTCAGACAGGGTCTATCAGCCCCAGCATTTT
D gene: TRBD2; clone size: medium-sized; J gene: TRBJ2-7; V gene: TRBV6-5; CDR3 protein: CASSYKRLANPYEQYF; CDR3 DNA: TGTGCCAGCAGTTATAAAAGACTAGCGAATCCTTACGAGCAGTACTTC
D gene: NA; clone size: NA; J gene: TRBJ2-7; V gene: TRBV19; CDR3 protein: CASSIRQASSYEQYF; CDR3 DNA: TGTGCCAGTAGTATTCGACAGGCGAGCTCCTACGAGCAGTACTTC
D gene: TRBD2; clone size: NA; J gene: TRBJ2-1; V gene: TRBV7-2; CDR3 protein: CASSSLGGYPRDEQFF; CDR3 DNA: TGTGCCAGCAGCTCACTCGGGGGGTACCCCAGAGATGAGCAGTTCTTC
D gene: TRBD2; clone size: few; J gene: TRBJ2-6; V gene: TRBV27; CDR3 protein: CASSNRIAGASSGANVLTF; CDR3 DNA: TGTGCCAGCAGTAACCGCATAGCGGGGGCGAGCTCTGGGGCCAACGTCCTGACTTTC
D gene: NA; clone size: NA; J gene: TRBJ1-6; V gene: TRBV20-1; CDR3 protein: CSARGSENNSPLHF; CDR3 DNA: TGCAGTGCCAGAGGGTCAGAGAATAATTCACCCCTCCACTTT
D gene: TRBD2; clone size: NA; J gene: TRBJ2-3; V gene: TRBV27; CDR3 protein: CASSLKHQGLAGPDTQYF; CDR3 DNA: TGTGCCAGCAGTTTAAAGCACCAGGGACTAGCGGGTCCGGATACGCAGTATTTT
D gene: NA; clone size: NA; J gene: TRBJ2-2; V gene: TRBV11-3; CDR3 protein: CAVRGNTGELFF; CDR3 DNA: TGTGCCGTCCGGGGGAACACCGGGGAGCTGTTTTTT
D gene: NA; clone size: few; J gene: TRBJ2-7; V gene: TRBV6-1; CDR3 protein: CASSPDGDSSYEQYF; CDR3 DNA: TGTGCCAGCAGCCCCGACGGTGATAGCTCCTACGAGCAGTACTTC
D gene: NA; clone size: few; J gene: TRBJ1-2; V gene: TRBV24-1; CDR3 protein: CATSDSQRSGYTF; CDR3 DNA: TGTGCCACCAGTGATAGTCAGAGGAGTGGCTACACCTTC
D gene: TRBD1; clone size: NA; J gene: TRBJ2-7; V gene: TRBV23-1; CDR3 protein: CASSQAKGQVAYEQYF; CDR3 DNA: TGCGCCAGCAGTCAGGCCAAGGGACAGGTAGCCTACGAGCAGTACTTC
D gene: NA; clone size: NA; J gene: TRBJ1-5; V gene: TRBV7-6; CDR3 protein: CASSLGQNKIQHF; CDR3 DNA: TGTGCCAGCAGCTTAGGTCAGAACAAGATCCAGCATTTT
D gene: NA; clone size: NA; J gene: TRBJ2-7; V gene: TRBV11-2; CDR3 protein: CASRSGHYEQYF; CDR3 DNA: TGTGCCAGCAGGAGCGGACACTACGAGCAGTACTTC